The 18 T cell receptor beta chains below all came from one sample that was sequenced in a study of CD8+CD57+ T cells in acquired aplastic anemia (dated 2018 in TCRdb). Sequencing was performed on an Illumina HiSeq 2000. Genomic DNA served as template for TCR beta VDJ combination and CDR3 sequence profiling. TCRdb took the public reads, trimmed them with fastp at Q25, ran MiXCR for clone calling and kept in-frame beta chains. Rows matching on CDR3 protein sequence are summarized as one entry with the most common DNA and genes. This sample has about 400,000 distinct CDR3 sequences in its table, and around 68% of those were observed once. In total, the top ten clones hold under 4.5% of the sample. The sequenced material came from sorted CD4+, CD8+, or CD8+CD57+ T cells (not recorded which) from PBMCs. These receptors came from a human donor in good health, serving as a control.

The gene calls are TRBV29-1 and TRBJ2-7, with no clear D. Trimming took 7 bases from V and 3 from J, leaving 13 bases between them. Germline V gives CDR1 SQVTM, CDR2 ANQGSEA. The CDR3 contains 12 residues. The CDR3 region is CSGRRKVYEQYF. In nucleotides, the CDR3 is TGCAGCGGACGCAGGAAGGTCTACGAGCAGTACTTC.

This clonotype occurred a few times. It may be a read error: a sequence one base away is much more abundant. The chain has TRBV20-1 and TRBJ1-3; D is undetermined. V lost 2 bases to trimming and J lost 7 bases, with 6 bases between them. The CDR3 is made up of 11 amino acids. CDR1 is DFQATT and CDR2 is SNEGSKA in the germline V gene (reference sequence). This chain's CDR3 is CSARMKNTIYF. In DNA form, the CDR3 reads TGCAGTGCTAGAATGAAGAACACCATATATTTT.

The gene calls are TRBV11-2 and TRBJ2-5; the D gene is possibly TRBD2 (5 bases). This CDR3 region has 13 residues. The germline V gene has CDR1 SGHAT and CDR2 FQNNGV. Trimming shortened V by 4 bases and J by 5 bases, and 11 bases separated the two germline ends. The DNA for the CDR3 is TGTGCCAGCAGCTCTAGCAACTGGGAGACCCAGTACTTC. Protein product: CASSSSNWETQYF.

The CDR3 is CASSSRKGLAQHF. The CDR3 coding sequence is TGCGCCAGCAGCTCAAGGAAGGGACTAGCCCAGCATTTT. This sequence joins TRBV5-1 and TRBJ1-5, with a tentative D call TRBD1 (5 bases). There are 13 residues in the CDR3. The ends were cut back, 3 bases at V and 11 bases at J, with 15 bases in the middle. Germline loops: CDR1 SGHRS, CDR2 YFSETQ.

This chain links TRBV7-2 with TRBJ2-1, with D unclear. The CDR3 covers 17 residues. V dropped 5 bases and J dropped 10 bases, with 27 bases sitting between them. Germline lookup yields CDR1 SGHTA and CDR2 FQGNSA. CDR3 protein: CASSGCTTGRTVGEQFF. CDR3 nucleotides: TGTGCCAGCAGCGGATGCACTACCGGACGGACCGTCGGGGAGCAGTTCTTC. The whole variable domain, filled in from reference TRBV7-2 and TRBJ2-1, reads GAGVSQSPSNKVTEKGKDVELRCDPISGHTALYWYRQSLGQGLEFLIYFQGNSAPDKSGLPSDRFSAERTGGSVSTLTIQRTQQEDSAVYLCASSGCTTGRTVGEQFFGPGTRLTVL.

This clonotype was found a few times. Since a much larger clone is just one base distant, this may be a read error. The conserved closing phenylalanine or tryptophan is absent in this CDR3, likely reflecting a read error. The chain recombines TRBV7-2 with TRBJ2-7; D is possibly TRBD2 (5 bases). The length of the CDR3 is 15 residues. CDR1 and CDR2 (germline): SGHTA, FQGNSA. V was clipped by 5 bases and J by 0 bases, with 14 bases between them. DNA for the CDR3: TGTGCCAGCAGCCAAATCGGGATGGCCTCCTACGAGCAGTACCTC. Translating it yields CASSQIGMASYEQYL.

This clonotype was seen a single time. The chain combines TRBV12-3 or TRBV12-4 with TRBJ2-7; D is ambiguous. The J call may be mistaken, given a closer DNA end match to TRBJ2-1. This CDR3 has 12 residues. CDR3 sequence (DNA): TGTGCCAGCAGAACCGAGCGCAATGAGCAGTTCTTC. As protein: CASRTERNEQFF.

Details on this clonotype: A read error may account for a junction end that differs from germline. The chain carries TRBV2 and TRBJ1-1; D remains unclear. CDR3 size: 14 residues. Germline CDR1 SNHLY, CDR2 FYNNEI. The CDR3 nucleotides are TGTGCCAGCAGTGATGGCGGCCAGAACACTGTAGCTTTCTTT. Translation gives CASSDGGQNTVAFF.

The chain couples TRBV20-1 to TRBJ2-7; TRBD1 matches at 8 bases. J gave up 3 bases and V 3 bases, and 4 bases lay outside the gene matches. This CDR3 comprises 13 residues. CDR1 and CDR2 from the germline V gene are DFQATT and SNEGSKA (reference sequence). The CDR3 nucleotides read TGCAGTGCTAGGGGGGACAGGAACTACGAGCAGTACTTC. It specifies CSARGDRNYEQYF.

For this clonotype: This may arise from a read error, as a much more abundant clone is one base away. The CDR3: CAWSVQQGSVYTF. DNA for the CDR3: TGTGCCTGGAGTGTACAACAGGGATCGGTCTACACCTTC. The chain carries TRBV30 and TRBJ1-2; tentative D call: TRBD1 (6 bases). Deletions cut 0 bases from V and 10 bases from J, with 15 bases between. Germline CDR1 GTSNPN, CDR2 SVGIG (reference sequence). The CDR3 consists of 13 residues.

The V gene is TRBV9, the J gene TRBJ1-5; a weak D match, TRBD1 (5 bases). CDR1 is SGDLS, CDR2 YYNGEE, per germline. V gave up 4 bases and J gave up 15 bases, with 20 bases separating them. The CDR3 contains 13 residues. CDR3 region: CASSLIGTQPTHF. For the CDR3, the DNA is TGTGCCAGCAGCTTAATAGGGACTCAGCCCACGCATTTT. Together with reference TRBV9 and TRBJ1-5, the CDR3 gives the full variable domain: DSGVTQTPKHLITATGQRVTLRCSPRSGDLSVYWYQQSLDQGLQFLIQYYNGEERAKGNILERFSAQQFPDLHSELNLSSLELGDSALYFCASSLIGTQPTHFGDGTRLSIL.

This chain uses TRBV7-9 with TRBJ1-1; D may be TRBD1 (6 bases). The CDR3 totals 15 residues. The germline CDR1 and CDR2 sequences are SEHNR and FQNEAQ (reference sequence). Trimming took off 5 bases at V and 13 bases at J, with 26 bases between the two ends. CDR3 in DNA: TGTGCCAGCAGCCCGGGAGGGGGACCATGGCTACACCTTTTCTTT. Its protein is CASSPGGGPWLHLFF.

This sequence joins TRBV7-3 and TRBJ1-2; D gene uncertain. This CDR3 comprises 16 residues. Trimming shortened V by 2 bases and J by 10 bases, and 23 bases separated the two germline ends. Germline CDR1 is SGHTA and CDR2 is FQGTGA. This CDR3 is CASSLGSTNYGYTYTF. CDR3 DNA sequence: TGTGCCAGCAGCTTAGGGTCCACGAACTATGGCTACACCTACACCTTC.

V and J are TRBV5-1 and TRBJ1-6, with 11 bases fitting TRBD1. CDR3 size: 16 residues. Germline V lookup: CDR1 SGHRS, CDR2 YFSETQ. J lost 2 bases, V lost 9 bases, and 7 bases had no gene match. The CDR3 bases are TGCGCCACCTCAAGGGGACAGGGGGCCTATAATTCACCCCTCCACTTT. Amino acids: CATSRGQGAYNSPLHF.

This rearrangement joins TRBV9 to TRBJ1-1; 7 bases align to TRBD1. The CDR3 contains 17 residues. Germline V CDR1 and CDR2: SGDLS, YYNGEE. Trimming took 3 bases from V and 4 from J; bases not matched to a gene: 15. As DNA, the CDR3 is TGTGCCAGCAGCGCCATTTCCGGGGGCAGGGGGATCACTGAAGCTTTCTTT. Translating gives CASSAISGGRGITEAFF.

The chain has TRBV12-3 or TRBV12-4 and TRBJ1-5; possibly TRBD1 for D (6 bases). The CDR3 sequence is 16 residues long. Trimming cost V 1 base and J 11 bases, with 21 bases left between them. The CDR3 reads CASSLGAGGRSETQHF. The DNA of the CDR3 is TGTGCCAGCAGTTTAGGGGCGGGGGGGCGGTCGGAGACCCAGCATTTT.

The chain links TRBV20-1 to TRBJ1-5; D possibly corresponds to TRBD1 (6 bases). The V gene lost 3 bases and the J gene lost 5 bases, with 14 bases spanning the gap. The CDR3 totals 14 residues. CDR1 and CDR2 (germline): DFQATT, SNEGSKA (reference sequence). CDR3 DNA: TGCAGTGCTAGCAGACAGGCATCCCATCAGCCCCAGCATTTT. It encodes CSASRQASHQPQHF.

With regard to this clonotype: A read error may account for a junction end that differs from germline. The V call is TRBV15, the J call TRBJ1-5; the D is unclear. The germline gives CDR1 LNHNV, CDR2 YYDKDF (reference sequence). CDR3 size: 14 residues. The CDR3 DNA reads TGTGCCAGCAGCTTGATGGCGGCTGATCAGGCGCAGCACTTT. Its protein product is CASSLMAADQAQHF.